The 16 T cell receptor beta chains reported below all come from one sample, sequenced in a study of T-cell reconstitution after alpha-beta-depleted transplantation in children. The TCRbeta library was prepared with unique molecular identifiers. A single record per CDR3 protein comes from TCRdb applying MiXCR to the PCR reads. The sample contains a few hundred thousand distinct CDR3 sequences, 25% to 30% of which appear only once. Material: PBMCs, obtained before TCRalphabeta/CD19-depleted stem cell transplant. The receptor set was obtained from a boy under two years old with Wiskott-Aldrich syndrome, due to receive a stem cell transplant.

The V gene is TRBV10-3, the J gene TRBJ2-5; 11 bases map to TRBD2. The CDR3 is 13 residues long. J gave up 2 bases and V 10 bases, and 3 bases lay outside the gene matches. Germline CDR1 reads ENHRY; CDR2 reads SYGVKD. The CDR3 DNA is TGTGCCAGCCGACTAGCGGGACAAGAGACCCAGTACTTC. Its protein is CASRLAGQETQYF.

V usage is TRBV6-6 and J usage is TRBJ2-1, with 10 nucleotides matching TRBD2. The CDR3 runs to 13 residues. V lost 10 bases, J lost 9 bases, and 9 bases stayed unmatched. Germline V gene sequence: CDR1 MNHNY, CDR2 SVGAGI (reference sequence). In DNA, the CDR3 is TGTGCCATTAGCGGGAGGTCGATCCGTGAGCAGTTCTTC. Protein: CAISGRSIREQFF.

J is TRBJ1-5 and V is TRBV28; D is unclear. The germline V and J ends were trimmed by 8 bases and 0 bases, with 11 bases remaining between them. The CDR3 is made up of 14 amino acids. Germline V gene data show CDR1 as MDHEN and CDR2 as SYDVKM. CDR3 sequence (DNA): TGTGCCAGCGTGACACCTTATAGCAATCAGCCCCAGCATTTT. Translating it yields CASVTPYSNQPQHF.

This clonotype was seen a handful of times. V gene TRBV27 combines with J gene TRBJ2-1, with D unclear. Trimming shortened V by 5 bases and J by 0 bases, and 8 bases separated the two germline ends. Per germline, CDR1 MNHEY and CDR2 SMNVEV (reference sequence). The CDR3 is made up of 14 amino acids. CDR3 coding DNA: TGTGCCAGCAGTCCACTACGCTCCTACAATGAGCAGTTCTTC. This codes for CASSPLRSYNEQFF.

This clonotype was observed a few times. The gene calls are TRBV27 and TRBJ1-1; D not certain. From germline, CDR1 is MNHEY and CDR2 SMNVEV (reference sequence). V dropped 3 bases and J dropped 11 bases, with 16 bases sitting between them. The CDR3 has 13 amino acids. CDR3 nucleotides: TGTGCCAGCAGTTTTCGACGGGCGGAGGAGGCTTTCTTT. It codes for CASSFRRAEEAFF.

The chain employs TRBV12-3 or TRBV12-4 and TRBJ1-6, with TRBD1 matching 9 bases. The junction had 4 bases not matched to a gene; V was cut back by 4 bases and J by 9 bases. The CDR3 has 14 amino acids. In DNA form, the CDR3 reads TGTGCCAGCAGTTACGGGACAGGGACTTCACCCCTCCACTTT. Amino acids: CASSYGTGTSPLHF.

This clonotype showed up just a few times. CDR3 in DNA: TGTGCCACCAGCAGAGATCTCAGGCAGTTCTTC. Its translation is CATSRDLRQFF. The chain has TRBV15 and TRBJ2-1, with D uncertain. The V gene's germline CDR1 is LNHNV and CDR2 YYDKDF (reference sequence). Trimming removed 0 bases from V and 12 bases from J, with 6 bases in between. The CDR3 has 11 amino acids.

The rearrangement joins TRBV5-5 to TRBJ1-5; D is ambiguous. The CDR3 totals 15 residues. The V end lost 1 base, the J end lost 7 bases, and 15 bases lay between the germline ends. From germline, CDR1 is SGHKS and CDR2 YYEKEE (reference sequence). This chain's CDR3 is CASSLFLGYNQPQHF. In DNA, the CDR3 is TGTGCCAGCAGCTTGTTTCTCGGTTACAACCAGCCCCAGCATTTT.

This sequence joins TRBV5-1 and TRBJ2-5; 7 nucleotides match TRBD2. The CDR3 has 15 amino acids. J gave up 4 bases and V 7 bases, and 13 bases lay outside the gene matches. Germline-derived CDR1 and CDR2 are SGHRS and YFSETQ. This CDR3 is CASQQAGKVGETQYF. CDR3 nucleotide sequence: TGCGCCAGCCAACAAGCGGGGAAAGTTGGAGAGACCCAGTACTTC.

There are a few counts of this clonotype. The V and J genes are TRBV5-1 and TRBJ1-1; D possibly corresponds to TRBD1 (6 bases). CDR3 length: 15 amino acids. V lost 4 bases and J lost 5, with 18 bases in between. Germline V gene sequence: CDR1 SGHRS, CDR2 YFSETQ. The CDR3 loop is CASSPKVGGGTEAFF. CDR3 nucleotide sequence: TGCGCCAGCAGCCCCAAGGTGGGAGGGGGTACTGAAGCTTTCTTT.

The CDR3 sequence is CASSTKGMGETQYF. CDR3 in DNA: TGTGCCAGCAGCACCAAGGGAATGGGAGAGACCCAGTACTTC. J is TRBJ2-5 and V is TRBV5-4; no definite D call. This CDR3 contains 14 residues. CDR1 SGHNT and CDR2 YYREEE come from the germline V gene (reference sequence). The germline V and J ends were trimmed by 4 bases and 4 bases, with 14 bases remaining between them.

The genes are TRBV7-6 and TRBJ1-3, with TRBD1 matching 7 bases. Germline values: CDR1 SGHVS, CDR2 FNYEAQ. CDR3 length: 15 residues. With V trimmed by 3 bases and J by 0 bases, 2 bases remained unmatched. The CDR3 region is CASSFDRDSGNTIYF. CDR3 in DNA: TGTGCCAGCAGCTTTGACAGGGACTCTGGAAACACCATATATTTT.

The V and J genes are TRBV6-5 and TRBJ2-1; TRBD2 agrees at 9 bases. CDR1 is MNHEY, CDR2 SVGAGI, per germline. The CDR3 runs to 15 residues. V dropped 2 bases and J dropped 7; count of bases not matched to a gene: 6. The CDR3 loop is CASSYGGTSSNEQFF. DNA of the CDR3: TGTGCCAGCAGTTACGGTGGGACTAGCTCAAATGAGCAGTTCTTC.

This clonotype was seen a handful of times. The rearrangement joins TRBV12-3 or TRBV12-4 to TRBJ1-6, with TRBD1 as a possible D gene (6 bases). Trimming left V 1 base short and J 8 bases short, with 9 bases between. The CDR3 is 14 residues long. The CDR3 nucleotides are TGTGCCAGCAGTTTAGAGGCAGGGGATTCACCCCTCCACTTT. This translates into CASSLEAGDSPLHF.

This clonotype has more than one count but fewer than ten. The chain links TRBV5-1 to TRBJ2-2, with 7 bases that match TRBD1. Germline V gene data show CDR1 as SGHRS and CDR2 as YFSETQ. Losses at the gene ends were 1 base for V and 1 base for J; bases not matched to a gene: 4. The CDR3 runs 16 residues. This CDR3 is CASSLWGTVNTGELFF. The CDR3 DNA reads TGCGCCAGCAGCTTGTGGGGGACAGTGAACACCGGGGAGCTGTTTTTT.

The CDR3 DNA reads TGTGCCAGCAGCCCCCCGGGGCAAACTAATGAAAAACTGTTTTTT. Translating it yields CASSPPGQTNEKLFF. The chain is built from TRBV5-5 and TRBJ1-4, with D perhaps TRBD1 (5 bases). The CDR3 spans 15 residues. V lost 4 bases to trimming and J lost 1 base, with 11 bases between them. Looked up from germline, CDR1 is SGHKS and CDR2 is YYEKEE (reference sequence).